Sequencing of this T cell receptor (beta chain) was carried out in a study of shared clonotypes between healthy human individuals. This table comes from immunoSEQ multiplex PCR, and its TCRdb copy is limited to in-frame clones, with some not included. In the table there are 900,000 to 1,200,000 clones, roughly 74% of which are singletons. This clone was seen just once. Trimming cost V 5 bases and J 7 bases; bases outside gene matches: 8. The CDR3 extends over 15 amino acids. Per germline, CDR1 MDHEN and CDR2 SYDVKM. What was sequenced was memory CD4+ T cells from PBMCs. The subset is: CD45RA-negative fraction. V gene TRBV28 combines with J gene TRBJ2-7, with 13 bases matching TRBD2. The receptor was derived from a man aged 18 to 35 in good health. Some clones in this sample may be carry-over from other donors' samples. The CDR3 spells CASSTLAGGPGEQYF. CDR3 sequence (DNA): TGTGCCAGCAGTACACTAGCGGGAGGGCCGGGTGAGCAGTACTTC.